Following are 15 T cell receptor beta chains from one sample sequenced in a study of cytotoxic CD8 clonotypes in ibrutinib-treated CLL. Only in-frame clones appear in the TCRdb table, and some are missing; sequencing was by immunoSEQ multiplex PCR. The sample has 200,000 or so clones, just under 80% seen once. This material consisted of PBMCs, taken after 12 months of ibrutinib treatment. These receptors came from a human donor with chronic lymphocytic leukemia.

The chain has TRBV9 and TRBJ2-7; TRBD2 matches at 11 bases. The CDR3 contains 14 residues. Germline V lookup: CDR1 SGDLS, CDR2 YYNGEE. V gave up 3 bases and J gave up 4 bases; unmatched junction bases: 3. The CDR3 spells CASSATSGGYEQYF. The DNA for the CDR3 is TGTGCCAGCAGCGCAACTAGCGGGGGTTACGAGCAGTACTTC.

This clone occurred a few times. V usage is TRBV5-1 and J usage is TRBJ2-3; 10 positions agree with TRBD1. Trimming cost V 0 bases and J 3 bases; bases outside gene matches: 10. Looked up from germline, CDR1 is SGHRS and CDR2 is YFSETQ. This CDR3 is built from 18 residues. CDR3 nucleotide sequence: TGCGCCAGCAGCTTGGGCCGAGCCGGGACAGGGGTTACAGATACGCAGTATTTT. This sequence encodes CASSLGRAGTGVTDTQYF.

V and J are TRBV12-5 and TRBJ2-1; the match to TRBD2 covers 12 bases. The CDR3 spans 15 residues. Germline assignment: CDR1 LGHNT and CDR2 FRNRAP. J was trimmed by 7 bases and V by 4 bases; bases with no gene match: 5. CDR3 loop: CASGSRLAGVNEQFF. In nucleotides, the CDR3 is TGTGCTAGTGGTTCACGACTAGCGGGAGTGAATGAGCAGTTCTTC.

The chain combines TRBV19 with TRBJ2-5; D is possibly TRBD1 or TRBD2 (5 bases each). Germline CDR1 and CDR2: LNHDA and SQIVND (reference sequence). V lost 3 bases and J lost 5, with 22 bases in between. This CDR3 is 17 amino acids long. In DNA, the CDR3 is TGTGCCAGTAGTATCGGAAGGCTGAGGGGATCGGGGGAGACCCAGTACTTC. Translating gives CASSIGRLRGSGETQYF.

CDR3 nucleotides: TGCGCCAGCAGCTTGGAAATAGTGGTAGCGGTATGGCGGACCCAGTACTTC. Residues: CASSLEIVVAVWRTQYF. The rearrangement joins TRBV5-1 to TRBJ2-5; tentative D call: TRBD2 (6 bases). V dropped 0 bases and J dropped 7 bases, with 22 bases sitting between them. Germline CDR1 is SGHRS and CDR2 is YFSETQ. The CDR3 contains 17 residues.

This chain uses TRBV18 with TRBJ1-1; 9 positions match TRBD1. The germline gives CDR1 KGHSH, CDR2 LQKENI. The ends lost 6 bases at V and 1 base at J; junction bases unmatched: 6. The CDR3 is 15 amino acids. The CDR3 DNA sequence: TGTGCCAGCTCCGACGACAGGGGGTGGAACACTGAAGCTTTCTTT. This gives the protein CASSDDRGWNTEAFF.

V and J are TRBV10-1 and TRBJ1-1; D remains unclear. V was trimmed by 4 bases and J by 1 base, leaving 4 bases between them. The germline gives CDR1 WNHNN, CDR2 SYGVQD (reference sequence). The CDR3 is 12 residues long. The CDR3, as DNA: TGCGCCAGCAGTGTTCAGAACACTGAAGCTTTCTTT. It yields the protein CASSVQNTEAFF.

The J gene is TRBJ1-2, the V gene TRBV13; D may be TRBD1 (6 bases). The CDR3 covers 14 residues. Trimming removed 3 bases at V and 8 bases at J, with 16 bases between. Germline lookup yields CDR1 PRHDT and CDR2 FYEKMQ (reference sequence). In nucleotides, the CDR3 is TGTGCCAGCAGCTTTAGGGGGGCTAATGGCGGCTACACCTTC. It is translated as CASSFRGANGGYTF.

V gene TRBV7-2 combines with J gene TRBJ2-1; 7 bases agree with TRBD2. The V and J ends lost 2 bases and 8 bases, in that order; junction bases with no gene match: 9. Germline lookup yields CDR1 SGHTA and CDR2 FQGNSA. The CDR3 has 15 residues. The CDR3 is CASSLLGDYWDEQFF. The CDR3 DNA is TGTGCCAGCAGCTTATTAGGGGACTACTGGGATGAGCAGTTCTTC.

This clone appeared once. The genes are TRBV18 and TRBJ2-1; 9 bases match TRBD2. The CDR3 is 15 amino acids. The V segment lost 6 bases and the J segment 6 bases; nucleotides outside the gene matches: 9. CDR1 is KGHSH and CDR2 is LQKENI in the germline V gene. CDR3 region: CASSPSGGPLNEQFF. In DNA, the CDR3 is TGTGCCAGCTCCCCGAGCGGGGGGCCCCTCAATGAGCAGTTCTTC.

The rearrangement joins TRBV9 to TRBJ2-2, with a tentative D call TRBD2 (5 bases). Germline values: CDR1 SGDLS, CDR2 YYNGEE. V lost 0 bases and J 5 bases, leaving 17 bases between the germline ends. The CDR3 has 17 amino acids. The CDR3 is CASSVAAFGVGTGELFF. In DNA form, the CDR3 reads TGTGCCAGCAGCGTAGCGGCATTCGGGGTTGGAACCGGGGAGCTGTTTTTT. Combining the CDR3 with reference TRBV9 and TRBJ2-2 gives the whole variable domain DSGVTQTPKHLITATGQRVTLRCSPRSGDLSVYWYQQSLDQGLQFLIQYYNGEERAKGNILERFSAQQFPDLHSELNLSSLELGDSALYFCASSVAAFGVGTGELFFGEGSRLTVL.

In this sample, this clone turned up many times. V and J are TRBV7-3 and TRBJ2-3, with 13 bases fitting TRBD2. The junction had 4 bases not matched to a gene; V was cut back by 4 bases and J by 6 bases. The CDR3 is 15 amino acids. Germline CDR1 and CDR2: SGHTA and FQGTGA. The CDR3 bases are TGTGCCAGCAGCTACGGGACTAGCGGGATTGATACGCAGTATTTT. Protein product: CASSYGTSGIDTQYF.

This chain joins TRBV5-5 and TRBJ2-7; 7 nucleotides align to TRBD2. Germline trimming cut 4 bases from V and 2 bases from J; bases unmatched to any gene: 6. Germline V gives CDR1 SGHKS, CDR2 YYEKEE (reference sequence). This CDR3 comprises 14 residues. CDR3: CASSRDYVAYEQYF. The CDR3 DNA follows: TGTGCCAGCAGCCGGGACTACGTGGCCTACGAGCAGTACTTC.

The chain uses TRBV15 and TRBJ2-7, with D possibly matching TRBD2 (5 bases). The CDR3 spans 17 residues. The V gene's germline CDR1 is LNHNV and CDR2 YYDKDF (reference sequence). V lost 2 bases to trimming and J lost 4 bases, with 21 bases between them. DNA for the CDR3: TGTGCCACCAGCAGATCCGGGGTGGACTCACCCGATTACGAGCAGTACTTC. Protein product: CATSRSGVDSPDYEQYF.

The chain links TRBV18 to TRBJ2-2; D is ambiguous. Germline V gene data show CDR1 as KGHSH and CDR2 as LQKENI. The CDR3 covers 16 residues. V lost 5 bases and J lost 0, with 13 bases in between. CDR3 sequence: CASSEQSPTNTGELFF. CDR3 bases: TGTGCCAGCTCAGAACAGTCCCCTACGAACACCGGGGAGCTGTTTTTT. Filled out from reference TRBV18 and TRBJ2-2, the complete variable domain reads NAGVMQNPRHLVRRRGQEARLRCSPMKGHSHVYWYRQLPEEGLKFMVYLQKENIIDESGMPKERFSAEFPKEGPSILRIQQVVRGDSAAYFCASSEQSPTNTGELFFGEGSRLTVL.